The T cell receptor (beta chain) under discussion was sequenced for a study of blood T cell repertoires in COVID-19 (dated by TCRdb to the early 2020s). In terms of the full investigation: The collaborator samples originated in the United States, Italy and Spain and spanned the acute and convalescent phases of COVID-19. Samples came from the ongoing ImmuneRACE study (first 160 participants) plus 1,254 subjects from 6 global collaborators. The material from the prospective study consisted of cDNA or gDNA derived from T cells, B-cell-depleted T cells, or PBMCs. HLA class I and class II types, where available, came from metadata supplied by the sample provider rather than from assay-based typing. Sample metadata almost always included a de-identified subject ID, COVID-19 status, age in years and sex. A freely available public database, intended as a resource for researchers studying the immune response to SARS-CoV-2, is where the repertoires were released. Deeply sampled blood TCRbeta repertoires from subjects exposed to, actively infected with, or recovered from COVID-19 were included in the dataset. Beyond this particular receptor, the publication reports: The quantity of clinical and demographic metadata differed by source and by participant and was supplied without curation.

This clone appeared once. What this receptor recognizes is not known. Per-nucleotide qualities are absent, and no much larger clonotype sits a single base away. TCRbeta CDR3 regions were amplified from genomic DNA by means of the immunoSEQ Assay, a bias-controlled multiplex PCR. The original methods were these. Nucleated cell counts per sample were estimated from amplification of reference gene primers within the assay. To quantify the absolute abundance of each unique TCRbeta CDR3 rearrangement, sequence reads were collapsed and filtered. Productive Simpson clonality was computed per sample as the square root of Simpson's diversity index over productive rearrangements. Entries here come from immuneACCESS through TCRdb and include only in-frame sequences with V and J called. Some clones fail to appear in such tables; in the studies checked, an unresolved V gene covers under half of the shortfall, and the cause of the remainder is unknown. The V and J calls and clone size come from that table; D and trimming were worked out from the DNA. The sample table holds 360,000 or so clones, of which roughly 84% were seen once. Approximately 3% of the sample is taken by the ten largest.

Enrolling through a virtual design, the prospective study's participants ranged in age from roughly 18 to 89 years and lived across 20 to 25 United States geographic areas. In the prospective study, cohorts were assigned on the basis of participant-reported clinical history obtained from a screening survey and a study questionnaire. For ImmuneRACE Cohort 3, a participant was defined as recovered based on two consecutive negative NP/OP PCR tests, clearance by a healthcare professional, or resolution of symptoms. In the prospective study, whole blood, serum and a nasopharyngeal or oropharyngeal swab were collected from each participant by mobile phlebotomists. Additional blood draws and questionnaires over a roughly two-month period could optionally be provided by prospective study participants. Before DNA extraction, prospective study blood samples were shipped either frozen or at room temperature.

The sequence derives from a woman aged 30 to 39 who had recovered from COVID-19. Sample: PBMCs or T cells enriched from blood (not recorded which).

The CDR3 protein sequence reads: CASSDLSYLHF. The nucleotide sequence is given as TGTGCCAGCAGTGATCTTTCCTATCTCCACTTT. The chain is made from TRBV25-1 and TRBJ1-6, with no reliable assignment of the D segment. The CDR3 spans 11 residues, from the cysteine through the phenylalanine. Solely the CDR3 DNA is kept, with 33 bases framed from the first base. From a lookup of the germline V gene, CDR1 and CDR2 are MGHDK and SYGVNS. A distance of 10 bases separates the germline ends of V and J, which lose 3 bases and 16 bases respectively.